This T cell receptor beta chain was sequenced during a study of T cell repertoires in cytomegalovirus infection. About the research overall: It was the public TCR beta signatures that indicated both CMV infection and matching HLA type.

TCRdb redid the calling of the reads with MiXCR, one entry per CDR3 protein. The data show 170,000 or so distinct CDR3 sequences, about 18% seen once. The sample comprised CD8+ T cells from PBMCs. This sequence was found in a human donor in good health (CMV status not recorded). Some clones in this sample may be carry-over from other donors' samples.

The CDR3 region has the DNA TGTGCCACCAAGACGAACACTGAAGCTTTCTTT. Protein sequence: CATKTNTEAFF. The V gene is TRBV6-6, the J gene TRBJ1-1; D is ambiguous. The CDR3 contains 11 residues. Trimming pared 10 bases from V and 1 base from J, leaving 7 bases between. The germline CDR1 and CDR2 sequences are MNHNY and SVGAGI (reference sequence).